This TCR beta chain was recovered during a study of T cells in localized non-small cell lung cancer. As for this clone: Its specificity is not known.

Study-wide results and limits: Median around 62 top-100 tumor clones were shared with paired adjacent lung. A denser population of T cells in blood accompanied longer overall survival.

Trimming left V 5 bases short and J 2 bases short, with 13 bases between. Germline V CDR1 and CDR2: SEHNR, FQNEAQ (reference sequence). This CDR3 has 15 amino acids. The data were produced by immunoSEQ multiplex PCR, yet TCRdb's version contains in-frame clones alone and is incomplete. The sample has roughly 33,000 clones, roughly 90% seen once. This TCR derives from a man aged 40 to 75 with stage I lung adenocarcinoma. The rearrangement uses TRBV7-9 and TRBJ1-5, with unresolved D. Sample: peripheral blood, taken before any cancer treatment. The CDR3 region has the DNA TGTGCCAGCAGCCCCCGGGGAATTGGCAATCAGCCCCAGCATTTT. Protein: CASSPRGIGNQPQHF.